One and the same sample provided the 5 T cell receptor beta chains below, sequenced in a study of CD8 T cells in ankylosing spondylitis (dated by TCRdb to 2016 to 2017). Receptors were amplified or captured by 5' RACE. Instrument on record: Illumina HiSeq 2500. In-frame beta chains were kept once TCRdb had trimmed the public reads at Q25 with fastp and called clones with MiXCR. Entries that share a CDR3 protein sequence are merged under the most common genes and DNA. This sample comprises more than 300,000 distinct CDR3 sequences, roughly 10% of them detected only once. 8% to 9.5% of the sample goes to the ten largest clones. The sample taken for sequencing was blood, either unsorted or a sorted T cell fraction (not recorded which). The source of these receptors is a female donor with ankylosing spondylitis or in good health (not recorded which).

This clonotype was detected ten times or more. The genes are TRBV5-1 and TRBJ2-7; 8 bases are shared with TRBD1. The CDR3 has 16 amino acids. The germline V gene has CDR1 SGHRS and CDR2 YFSETQ. The J segment lost 6 bases and the V segment lost 0 bases, leaving 11 bases of the junction unmatched. CDR3 sequence: CASSLAETTGDPEQYF. In nucleotides, the CDR3 is TGCGCCAGCAGCTTGGCCGAGACGACAGGGGATCCCGAGCAGTACTTC.

At least ten counts were recorded for this clonotype. The chain employs TRBV15 and TRBJ1-4; D uncertain. Trimming shortened V by 0 bases and J by 5 bases, and 10 bases separated the two germline ends. The CDR3 extends over 15 amino acids. Germline CDR1 reads LNHNV; CDR2 reads YYDKDF (reference sequence). The CDR3: CATSRDLGDNEKLFF. The DNA of the CDR3 is TGTGCCACCAGCAGAGATCTTGGAGACAATGAAAAACTGTTTTTT.

This clonotype was observed a few times. In DNA, the CDR3 is TGCAGTGCTCGAGGGGGTAGCGGGGGGAACTCCTACGAGCAGTACTTC. It encodes CSARGGSGGNSYEQYF. The rearrangement links TRBV20-1 to TRBJ2-7; 10 bases are shared with TRBD2. The germline V gene has CDR1 DFQATT and CDR2 SNEGSKA (reference sequence). Trimming cost V 5 bases and J 0 bases; bases outside gene matches: 10. The CDR3 length is 16 residues.

This clonotype was observed many times. The chain joins TRBV14 to TRBJ2-1; D is ambiguous. The germline V and J ends were trimmed by 0 bases and 10 bases, with 13 bases remaining between them. This CDR3 spans 14 amino acids. Germline lookup yields CDR1 SGHDN and CDR2 FVKESK. For the CDR3, the DNA is TGTGCCAGCAGCCAAGAAGCAAGCATAGGGGAGCAGTTCTTC. The encoded protein is CASSQEASIGEQFF.

This clonotype appeared a few times. The chain joins TRBV20-1 to TRBJ2-3, with D perhaps assigned TRBD1 or TRBD2 (5 bases each). With 3 bases removed from V and 2 bases from J, the gap between germline ends came to 9 bases. Germline values: CDR1 DFQATT, CDR2 SNEGSKA (reference sequence). The CDR3 is 13 residues long. As DNA, the CDR3 is TGCAGTGCTAGTAGGGACCTCACAGATACGCAGTATTTT. Translation: CSASRDLTDTQYF.